A selection of T cell receptor beta chains follows, all from one sample in a study of T cells in Graves' hyperthyroidism and ophthalmopathy. One entry per CDR3 protein, called by TCRdb with MiXCR from the multiplex PCR reads. The sample yields a few hundred thousand distinct CDR3 sequences, around 13% seen once. The sequenced sample consisted of blood. Receptors originate from a woman aged 18-35 years with Graves' hyperthyroidism. The CDR3 runs from the conserved cysteine through the conserved F or W. Fields, in order: J gene, V gene, D gene, clone size, CDR3 DNA, CDR3 protein. A D gene is named only where the DNA matches it firmly. Some rows have no size entry. The others give once, few or many, or a class for an expanded clone.

>TRBJ1-1|TRBV7-2|TRBD1|-
TGTGCCAGCAGCTTAGCGTGGCAGGGGGTCGGTATGAGCACTGAAGCTTCCTTT
CASSLAWQGVGMSTEASF
>TRBJ2-7|TRBV5-1|TRBD1|few
TGCGCCAGCAGCTTGAGAAGGCCACTCCGGGACAGGGGCATTCCGCACTACGAGCAGTACTTC
CASSLRRPLRDRGIPHYEQYF
>TRBJ2-3|TRBV7-2|TRBD2|many
TGTGCCAGCAGCGCGGGACTAGCGGGAGGTGGGGATACGCAGTATTTT
CASSAGLAGGGDTQYF
>TRBJ2-7|TRBV9|-|-
TGTGCCAGCAGCGTAGGTCCAGGGGGGGCCTACGAGCAGTACTTC
CASSVGPGGAYEQYF
>TRBJ1-4|TRBV28|-|many
TGTGCCAGCAGTCCCCCGCGGCCCGGGGGAGGCGAAAAACTGTTTTTT
CASSPPRPGGGEKLFF
>TRBJ2-2|TRBV6-1|-|few
TGTGCCAGCAGTGAAGGAGACCCCGGGGAGCTGTTTTTT
CASSEGDPGELFF
>TRBJ2-1|TRBV9|TRBD2|many
TGTGCCAGCAGCGAATCCGGGACTAGCGGGAGATGGAGCAATGAGCAGTTCTTC
CASSESGTSGRWSNEQFF
>TRBJ2-2|TRBV5-6|-|few
TGTGCCTCAACAGGGTCCGGGGAGCTGTTTTTT
CASTGSGELFF
>TRBJ1-4|TRBV7-6|-|-
TGTGCCAGCAGCCCCTCGGGATTTCGAAATGAAAAACTGTTTTTT
CASSPSGFRNEKLFF
>TRBJ2-3|TRBV7-3|-|many
TGTGCCAGCAGCTTAACCCCCGCAGATACGCAGTATTTT
CASSLTPADTQYF
>TRBJ1-2|TRBV12-3/TRBV12-4|-|many
TGTGCCAGCAGTTTAATTATAGGCGATGGCTACACCTTC
CASSLIIGDGYTF
>TRBJ2-5|TRBV7-2|-|many
TGTGCCTCTGGCTATACCCAAGAGACCCAGTACTTC
CASGYTQETQYF
>TRBJ1-5|TRBV30|TRBD1|many
TGTGCCTGGACGGACAGGGGGCTACACAATCAGCCCCAGCATTTT
CAWTDRGLHNQPQHF
>TRBJ2-7|TRBV2|-|many
TGTGCCAGCAGGAGACTAGGAGTCGGCGACGAGCAGTACTTC
CASRRLGVGDEQYF
>TRBJ2-1|TRBV7-2|TRBD1|-
TGTGCCAGCAGCTTAGGTACAGGGGGCACCAACAATGAGCAGTTCTTC
CASSLGTGGTNNEQFF
>TRBJ1-2|TRBV11-2|-|-
TGTGCCAGCAGCTCCACCCCCTGGGACGGATATGGCTACACCTTC
CASSSTPWDGYGYTF
>TRBJ2-1|TRBV7-3|-|-
TGTGCCAGCAGCTTCGCTAGCCAAAATGAGCAGTTCTTC
CASSFASQNEQFF
>TRBJ2-1|TRBV6-5|-|many
TGTGCCAGCAGTTACTCAGGAGCGGCAGACAATGAGCAGTTCTTC
CASSYSGAADNEQFF
>TRBJ2-7|TRBV20-1|TRBD1|many
TGCAGTGCTAGTGTCCGACAGGGGGCCTACGAGCAGTACTTC
CSASVRQGAYEQYF
>TRBJ2-2|TRBV9|TRBD1|-
TGTGCCAGCAGCACCCAGACAGGGATAGGCGGGGAGCTGTTTTTT
CASSTQTGIGGELFF
>TRBJ2-7|TRBV28|TRBD1|many
TGTGCCAGCGCGTGGGACAGGGGGCCCTACGAGCAGTACTTC
CASAWDRGPYEQYF
>TRBJ2-7|TRBV14|TRBD2|many
TGTGCCAGCAGCCTATCCGGGACTAGCGGCGAGCAGTACTTC
CASSLSGTSGEQYF
>TRBJ2-7|TRBV12-3/TRBV12-4|-|many
TGTGCCAGCAGTTATCGTGGGGCGCCGCCTAACAACGAGCAGTACTTC
CASSYRGAPPNNEQYF
>TRBJ2-5|TRBV6-1|TRBD1|many
TGTGCCAGCAGTGACAACGCGGGACAGGGAGGGGGTAGGGAGACCCAGTACTTC
CASSDNAGQGGGRETQYF
>TRBJ2-1|TRBV5-1|TRBD2|-
TGCGCCAGCAGCGGAAAAACTAGCGGGATTGAATACAATGAGCAGTTCTTC
CASSGKTSGIEYNEQFF
>TRBJ1-1|TRBV4-1|-|few
TGCGCCAGCAGCCAAGAAGTTCAGAACACTGAAGCTTTCTTT
CASSQEVQNTEAFF
>TRBJ1-5|TRBV5-8|-|few
TGTGCCAGCAGCTTAGGCAGAGTTGAGAATCAGCCCCAGCATTTT
CASSLGRVENQPQHF
>TRBJ1-2|TRBV2|-|many
TGTGCCAGCTGTCCTTCAATCGGTGCAGGCTACACCTTC
CASCPSIGAGYTF
>TRBJ2-2|TRBV27|TRBD2|many
TGTGCCAGCAGTTTAAGTTCTAGCGGGAGGGCCGTGGGGGAGCTGTTTTTT
CASSLSSSGRAVGELFF
>TRBJ1-1|TRBV7-9|-|-
TGTGCCAGCAGCTTAGAAGGGGGTCATACTGAAGCTTTCTTT
CASSLEGGHTEAFF
>TRBJ1-2|TRBV6-2/TRBV6-3|-|-
TGTGCCAGAGAGACCCGAATCGCGGTAGACCGGTCTAACTATGGCTACACCTTC
CARETRIAVDRSNYGYTF
>TRBJ1-2|TRBV10-2|-|few
TGCGCCAGCAGTGAGGATGGATGGGGCTACACCTTC
CASSEDGWGYTF
>TRBJ2-7|TRBV18|-|few
TGTGCCAGCTCACCAGGCTCCCGGGCAGGGGCCTACGAGCAGTACTTC
CASSPGSRAGAYEQYF
>TRBJ2-2|TRBV7-9|TRBD1|-
TGTGCCAGCAGCTGGCCGGGACAGAAAGCGAACACCGGGGAGCTGTTTTTT
CASSWPGQKANTGELFF
>TRBJ1-1|TRBV9|TRBD1|few
TGTGCCAGCAGCGTAGCTGGGACGTACAGGGGCACTGAAGCTTTCTTT
CASSVAGTYRGTEAFF
>TRBJ2-3|TRBV3-1|TRBD2|many
TGTGCCAGCAGCCCCTTAGCGGGGTACACAGATACGCAGTATTTT
CASSPLAGYTDTQYF
>TRBJ1-4|TRBV2|-|many
TGTGCCAGCAGACCCAACCGGCCAACTAATGAAAAACTGTTTTTT
CASRPNRPTNEKLFF
>TRBJ2-7|TRBV13|-|many
TGTGCCAGCTCTGGATTCAACTACGAGCAGTACTTC
CASSGFNYEQYF
>TRBJ2-1|TRBV7-9|-|many
TGTGCCAGCAGCCCCCGGACAGAAAACAATGAGCAGTTCTTC
CASSPRTENNEQFF
>TRBJ1-2|TRBV9|-|-
TGTGCCAGCAGCGCGGGAAGGGGCCAGGGCTACACCTTC
CASSAGRGQGYTF
>TRBJ2-7|TRBV4-1|TRBD1|-
TGCGCCAGCAGCCAAGACCCACGACAGGGGGCGGGCGAGCAGTACTTC
CASSQDPRQGAGEQYF
>TRBJ1-2|TRBV7-9|-|-
TGTGCCAGCAGCTTAAGTGGCCGGGAAGTGGTTGGCTACACCTTC
CASSLSGREVVGYTF
>TRBJ2-7|TRBV3-1|TRBD2|many
TGTGCCAGCAGCCCGGGGACTAACCCTCCTAACGAGCAGTACTTC
CASSPGTNPPNEQYF
>TRBJ2-5|TRBV4-3|TRBD2|many
TGCGCCAGCAGCCAAGATGGGGGGGTCGGGACTAGCTTAGAGACCCAGTACTTC
CASSQDGGVGTSLETQYF
>TRBJ2-7|TRBV11-2|-|many
TGTGCCAGCAGCTTTAGCCCAGGAAGCTCCTACGAGCAGTACTTC
CASSFSPGSSYEQYF
>TRBJ2-1|TRBV11-3|-|many
TGTGCCAGCAGCCATCATGAGGGGGACAATGAGCAGTTCTTC
CASSHHEGDNEQFF
>TRBJ1-6|TRBV18|-|many
TGTGCCAGCTCACCAGCAGGGGACCATTCACCCCTCCACTTT
CASSPAGDHSPLHF
>TRBJ1-2|TRBV6-2/TRBV6-3|-|many
TGTGCCAGCTGCCTGGGGAGGAACTTCTATGGCTACACCTTC
CASCLGRNFYGYTF
>TRBJ2-1|TRBV29-1|TRBD2|few
TGCAGCGCCCAAGGACTAGCGGGTTACAATGAGCAGTTCTTC
CSAQGLAGYNEQFF
>TRBJ1-1|TRBV27|TRBD1|many
TGTGCCAGCAGTTTCTATTCGACAGGGTCCGCTGAAGCTTTCTTT
CASSFYSTGSAEAFF
>TRBJ2-7|TRBV12-3/TRBV12-4|TRBD2|many
TGTGCCAGCAGCTTGGCTAGCGGGATCGAGCAGTACTTC
CASSLASGIEQYF
>TRBJ1-1|TRBV2|-|few
TGTGCCAGCAGCGCACGGCGCTTGGATGAAGCTTTCTTT
CASSARRLDEAFF
>TRBJ2-2|TRBV12-3/TRBV12-4|TRBD1|many
TGTGCCAGCAGTGACAGGGGGGAGAACACCGGGGAGCTGTTTTTT
CASSDRGENTGELFF
>TRBJ2-1|TRBV5-1|TRBD2|-
TGCGCCAGCAGACAACCTCAACTAGCGGGAATAAATGAGCAGTTCTTC
CASRQPQLAGINEQFF
>TRBJ2-5|TRBV7-3|-|-
TGTGCCAGCAGCTTCCCTGTGGGCCATGGGGAGACCCAGTACTTC
CASSFPVGHGETQYF
>TRBJ1-2|TRBV19|-|few
TGTGCCAGTAGAGACAGGTTCTATGGCTACACCTTC
CASRDRFYGYTF
>TRBJ2-6|TRBV7-9|TRBD1|-
TGTGCCAGCATGCGACAGGGCACCCTCCCTGGGGCCAACGTCCTGACTTTC
CASMRQGTLPGANVLTF
>TRBJ2-1|TRBV5-6|TRBD2|-
TGTGCCAGCAGCCCGGGACTAGCGGGAGTTTGGGGCTACAATGAGCAGTTCTTC
CASSPGLAGVWGYNEQFF
>TRBJ2-2|TRBV7-9|TRBD2|-
TGTGCCAGCACCCCTCGGACTAGCGGGAGATTCACCGGGGAGCTGTTTTTT
CASTPRTSGRFTGELFF